Described below is a single TCR beta chain sequence and its context. This specimen comes from a study of early stage breast cancer tumors. The CDR3 runs 14 residues. Libraries were prepared by immunoSEQ multiplex PCR; TCRdb keeps only in-frame clonotypes and omits some of them. The sample contains under 75,000 clones, about 83% of which appear only once. Specimen: blood. The V gene is TRBV21-1, the J gene TRBJ2-7; the DNA was not compared with TRBD2, the D call given in the table. TRBV21-1 is listed as a pseudogene. The sequence was collected from a person aged 25-39 years with breast cancer. The CDR3 nucleotides are TGTGCCAGCTCGGGCGGGAGGGCAGCCTACGAGCAGTACTTC. Translating gives CASSGGRAAYEQYF.